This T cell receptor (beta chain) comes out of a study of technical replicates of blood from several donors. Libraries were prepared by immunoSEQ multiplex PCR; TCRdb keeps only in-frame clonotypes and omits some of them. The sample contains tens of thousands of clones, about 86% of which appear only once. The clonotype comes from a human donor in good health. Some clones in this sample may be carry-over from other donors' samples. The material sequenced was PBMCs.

The CDR3 reads CASSPNLLASPLHF. The CDR3 DNA reads TGTGCCAGCAGCCCTAACCTATTAGCTTCACCCCTCCACTTT. The chain links TRBV9 to TRBJ1-6; D not resolved. Germline CDR1 is SGDLS and CDR2 is YYNGEE. Trimming pared 4 bases from V and 9 bases from J, leaving 14 bases between. The CDR3 is 14 residues long.